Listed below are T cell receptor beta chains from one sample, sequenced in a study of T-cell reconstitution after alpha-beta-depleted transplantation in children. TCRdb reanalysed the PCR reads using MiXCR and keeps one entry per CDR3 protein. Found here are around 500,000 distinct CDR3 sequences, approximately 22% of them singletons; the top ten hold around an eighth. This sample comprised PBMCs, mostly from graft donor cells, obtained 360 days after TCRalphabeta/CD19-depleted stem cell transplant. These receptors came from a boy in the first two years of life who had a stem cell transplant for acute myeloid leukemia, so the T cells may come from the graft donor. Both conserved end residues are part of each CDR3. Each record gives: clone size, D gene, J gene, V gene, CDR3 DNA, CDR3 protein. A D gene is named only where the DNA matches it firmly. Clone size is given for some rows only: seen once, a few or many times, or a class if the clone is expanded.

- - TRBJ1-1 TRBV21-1 TGTGCCAGCAGCAAAGCCGGTCGTGAACCAGTAACTGAAGCTTTCTTT CASSKAGREPVTEAFF
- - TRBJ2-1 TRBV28 TGTGCCAGCAGCCGGTTGAGACTAGACAGGGATGAGCAGTTCTTC CASSRLRLDRDEQFF
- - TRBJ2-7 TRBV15 TGTGCCACCAGCAGAGGATCAGGGTTTACGGAGGAGCAGTACTTC CATSRGSGFTEEQYF
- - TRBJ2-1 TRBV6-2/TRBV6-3 TGTGCCAGCAGTTACTCGACTAGTGAACCGTTCTTC CASSYSTSEPFF
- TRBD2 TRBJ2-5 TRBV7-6 TGTGCCAGCAGCTTAGGAGCGCAAGTCTCCGGGACTAGCGGCCAAGAGACCCAGTACTTC CASSLGAQVSGTSGQETQYF
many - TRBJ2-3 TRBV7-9 TGTGCCAGCACTCGACTAGGGGGTGATACGCAGTATTTT CASTRLGGDTQYF
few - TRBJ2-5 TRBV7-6 TGTGCCAGCAGCTTATATCGGACAAACTACCAGGAGACCCAGTACTTC CASSLYRTNYQETQYF
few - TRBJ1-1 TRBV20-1 TGCAGTGCTAGGTGGGGCGATGGCACTGAAGCTTTCTTT CSARWGDGTEAFF
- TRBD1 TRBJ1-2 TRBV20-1 TGCAGTGCTGAACTTCCAAGACAGGGCACCTATGGCTACACCTTC CSAELPRQGTYGYTF
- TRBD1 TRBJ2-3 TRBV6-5 TGTGCCAGCAGTTACTCGAGGGGGCCTACAGGGCCAGGGAGAGATACGCAGTATTTT CASSYSRGPTGPGRDTQYF
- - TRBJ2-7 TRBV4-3 TGCGCCAGCAGCCAAGAGACGTCGTACGAGCAGTACTTC CASSQETSYEQYF
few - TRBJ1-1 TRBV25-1 TGTGCCAGCAGTCCCATGGGAGGGGGAACGAGTGAAGCTTTCTTT CASSPMGGGTSEAFF
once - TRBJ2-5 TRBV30 TGTGCCTCGGACAGCGCACAAGAGACCCAGTACTTC CASDSAQETQYF
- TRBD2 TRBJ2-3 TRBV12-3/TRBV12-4 TGTGCCAGCAGTCCCGGGGGGGCCGGGTCAGATACGCAGTATTTT CASSPGGAGSDTQYF
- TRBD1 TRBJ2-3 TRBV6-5 TGTGCCAGCAGTTACTCGACAGGGGGTGTGAATACGCAGTATTTT CASSYSTGGVNTQYF
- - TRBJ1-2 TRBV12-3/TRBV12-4 TGTGCCAGCAGTTCGGATGATCTTTATGGCTACACCTTC CASSSDDLYGYTF
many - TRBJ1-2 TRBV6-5 TGTGCCAGCAGTTCTACAGGGTTGGGCTACACCTTC CASSSTGLGYTF
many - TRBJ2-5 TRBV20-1 TGCAGTGCTCCTCGACAGCCTCAAGAGACCCAGTACTTC CSAPRQPQETQYF
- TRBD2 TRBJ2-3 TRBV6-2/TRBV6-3 TGTGCCAGCAGTTTACTAGCGGGGCACACAGATACGCAGTATTTT CASSLLAGHTDTQYF
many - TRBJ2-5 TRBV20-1 TGCAGTGCTAGAGGCAGAGCCTGGGGAGAGACCCAGTACTTC CSARGRAWGETQYF
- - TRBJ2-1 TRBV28 TGTGCCAGCAAGTTAACGCCGAGCTCCTACAATGAGCAGTTCTTC CASKLTPSSYNEQFF
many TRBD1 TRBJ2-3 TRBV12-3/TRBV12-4 TGTGCCAGCAGTGTCCGACAGGGGGATTCGCAGTATTTT CASSVRQGDSQYF
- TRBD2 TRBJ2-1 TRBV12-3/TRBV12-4 TGTGCCAGCAGTTTACGCGGGGGAGGACCCTACAATGAGCAGTTCTTC CASSLRGGGPYNEQFF
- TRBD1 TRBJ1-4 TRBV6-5 TGTGCCAGCAGTTACGACAGGGGGCCTGGTAATGAAAAACTGTTTTTT CASSYDRGPGNEKLFF
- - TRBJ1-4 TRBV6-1 TGTGCCAGCAGGGGGGGGGCAGTCAGTGAAAAACTGTTTTTT CASRGGAVSEKLFF
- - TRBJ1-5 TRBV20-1 TGCAGTGCTAGGTCTATCCCGGGTCAGCCCCAGCATTTT CSARSIPGQPQHF
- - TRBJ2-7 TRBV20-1 TGCAGTGCTAAGAGCTACTCCTCTGGGTCCTACGAGCAGTACTTC CSAKSYSSGSYEQYF
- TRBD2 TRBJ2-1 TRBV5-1 TGCGCCAGCAGCATTGCCGGGACTAGCGGGGGAAATGAGCAGTTCTTC CASSIAGTSGGNEQFF
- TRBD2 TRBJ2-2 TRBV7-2 TGTGCCAGCAGCTTAGGGCTAGCGGGACCCGGGGAGCTGTTTTTT CASSLGLAGPGELFF
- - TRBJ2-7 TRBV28 TGTGCCAGCAGTCCTAGGGGGATCGAGCAGTACTTC CASSPRGIEQYF
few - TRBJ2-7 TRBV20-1 TGCAGTGCTAGAGATCCCAGGGGTGACGAGCAGTACTTC CSARDPRGDEQYF
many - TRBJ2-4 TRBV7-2 TGTGCCAGCAGCCACCAAGCCGGGACACCCAACATTCAGTACTTC CASSHQAGTPNIQYF
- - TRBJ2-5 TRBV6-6 TGTGCCAGCAGTTACACCCCTATCAACCAGTACTTC CASSYTPINQYF
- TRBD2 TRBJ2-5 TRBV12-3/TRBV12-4 TGTGCCAGCAGCCTAGGACTAGCGGGGGCAAAGACCCAGTACTTC CASSLGLAGAKTQYF
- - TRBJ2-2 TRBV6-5 TGTGCCAGCAGTTACGAGCGGGCGAACACCGGGGAGCTGTTTTTT CASSYERANTGELFF
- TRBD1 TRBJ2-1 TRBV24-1 TGTGCCACCAGTGATCCCCTCGGCGGACAGGGGGCTAACAATGAGCAGTTCTTC CATSDPLGGQGANNEQFF
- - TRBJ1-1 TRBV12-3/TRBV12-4 TGTGCCAGCAGTCTACCCCGAGGTTCCGGGAACACTGAAGCTTTCTTT CASSLPRGSGNTEAFF